This T cell receptor beta chain was sequenced for a study of blood T cell repertoires in COVID-19. Whole-study context: Collection of acute and convalescent COVID-19 samples took place in the United States, Italy and Spain.

This CDR3 is 16 amino acids long. The trim removed 6 bases at V and 0 bases at J, leaving 9 bases unmatched. Germline lookup yields CDR1 SGHAT and CDR2 FQDESV (reference sequence). Authors' analysis steps: Estimated nucleated cell counts came from reference gene primer amplification. The method was immunoSEQ multiplex PCR; TCRdb's version includes in-frame clones alone and lacks a portion of them. V, J and clone size are those of that table, while D and trimming were read from the DNA. The profile covers about 230,000 clones, with 86% appearing a single time and 3% to 3.5% taken by the ten largest. The receptor was isolated from a woman aged 45-65 years in a cohort exposed to, infected with or recovered from COVID-19 (not recorded which). The J gene is TRBJ1-1, the V gene TRBV11-1; 8 positions agree with TRBD1. Specimen: PBMCs or T cells enriched from blood (not recorded which). In DNA form, the CDR3 reads TGTGCCAGCAGACTAACAGGGGGGAGATTGAACACTGAAGCTTTCTTT. Its protein is CASRLTGGRLNTEAFF.